Below are 24 T cell receptor beta chains sequenced from a single sample in a study of cytomegalovirus exposure and HLA in healthy donors. 13 Jbeta primers and 60 Vbeta primers were used for the PCR. Sequenced by immunoSEQ multiplex PCR; TCRdb stores in-frame clones only, minus some. The sample holds tens of thousands of clones, 60% to 80% seen once. Sequencing was done on a sample of PBMCs. The receptors stem from a woman in her forties in good health and CMV-seropositive.

The chain combines TRBV7-9 with TRBJ1-2, with a possible D match to TRBD1 (6 bases). Between the trimmed V and J ends, which lost 5 bases and 8 bases, there was a span of 18 bases. Germline V gene data show CDR1 as SEHNR and CDR2 as FQNEAQ (reference sequence). The CDR3 extends over 14 amino acids. CDR3 nucleotides: TGTGCCAGCAGCAACCTCTTTAGGGACAACGGCTACACCTTC. It codes for CASSNLFRDNGYTF.

The chain carries TRBV19 and TRBJ2-7; no reliable D call. The length of the CDR3 is 13 residues. Germline V CDR1 and CDR2: LNHDA, SQIVND (reference sequence). The ends were cut back, 7 bases at V and 2 bases at J, with 12 bases in the middle. The DNA for the CDR3 is TGTGCCAGTAAACGAGGCGGCCCCTACGAGCAGTACTTC. Encoded protein: CASKRGGPYEQYF.

The rearrangement links TRBV6-1 to TRBJ1-1; D might be TRBD1 (5 bases). V was shortened by 2 bases and J by 5 bases, with 21 bases between the two germline ends. The CDR3 is made up of 17 amino acids. Germline lookup yields CDR1 MNHNS and CDR2 SASEGT. DNA for the CDR3: TGTGCCAGCAGTGAATTAGGCGCAGGGATGATTGGAACTGAAGCTTTCTTT. This encodes CASSELGAGMIGTEAFF.

The V and J genes are TRBV2 and TRBJ1-2, with a tentative D call TRBD1 (6 bases). Germline CDR1 reads SNHLY; CDR2 reads FYNNEI. The V end was cut by 2 bases, the J end by 7 bases, with 14 bases between. This CDR3 has 14 residues. DNA for the CDR3: TGTGCCAGCAGTGAACAGGGGCAGGGTATTGGCTACACCTTC. It encodes CASSEQGQGIGYTF.

J is TRBJ2-1 and V is TRBV5-1, with 10 bases identical to TRBD1. The J segment lost 9 bases and the V segment lost 3 bases, leaving 0 bases of the junction unmatched. Germline loops: CDR1 SGHRS, CDR2 YFSETQ. The CDR3 is made up of 12 amino acids. CDR3 amino acids: CASSWDRGEQFF. The CDR3 DNA sequence: TGCGCCAGCAGCTGGGACAGGGGTGAGCAGTTCTTC.

This clone was observed a few times. The J gene is TRBJ1-6, the V gene TRBV14; D possibly corresponds to TRBD1 (6 bases). CDR1 and CDR2 (germline): SGHDN, FVKESK. V lost 5 bases to trimming and J lost 8 bases, with 10 bases between them. CDR3 length: 13 amino acids. CDR3 sequence: CASSLAGDSPLHF. The CDR3 DNA is TGTGCCAGCAGCTTGGCAGGGGATTCACCCCTCCACTTT.

The chain is built from TRBV6-1 and TRBJ2-3; TRBD2 aligns across 9 bases. Germline CDR1 is MNHNS and CDR2 is SASEGT. The V and J ends lost 0 bases and 0 bases, in that order; junction bases with no gene match: 10. This CDR3 has 19 residues. The DNA of the CDR3 is TGTGCCAGCAGTGAAGCCCGGAAGAGCGGGGGGCCTAGCACAGATACGCAGTATTTT. Translation: CASSEARKSGGPSTDTQYF.

The chain couples TRBV19 to TRBJ1-5; 8 bases map to TRBD1. Germline CDR1 reads LNHDA; CDR2 reads SQIVND (reference sequence). This CDR3 region has 14 residues. V was pared by 7 bases and J by 5 bases, with 7 bases of the junction left unmatched. The CDR3 bases are TGTGCCAGTAACCCAGACAGGGGACATCAGCCCCAGCATTTT. Protein product: CASNPDRGHQPQHF.

This rearrangement joins TRBV6-1 to TRBJ2-7; a possible D gene is TRBD1 (6 bases). Germline CDR1 reads MNHNS; CDR2 reads SASEGT. This CDR3 has 15 amino acids. The V gene lost 5 bases and the J gene lost 4 bases, with 18 bases spanning the gap. CDR3 coding DNA: TGTGCCAGCAGTATCAATCCGGGACAACATTACGAGCAGTACTTC. Translated, it gives CASSINPGQHYEQYF.

The V call is TRBV27, the J call TRBJ1-4; D gene unclear. Trimming stripped 2 bases from V and 4 bases from J, with 8 bases between. The CDR3 covers 14 residues. From germline, CDR1 is MNHEY and CDR2 SMNVEV (reference sequence). CDR3 in amino acids: CASSLAGFNEKLFF. Here the CDR3 DNA reads TGTGCCAGCAGTTTAGCGGGGTTTAATGAAAAACTGTTTTTT. The whole variable domain, remainder taken from reference TRBV27 and TRBJ1-4, is EAQVTQNPRYLITVTGKKLTVTCSQNMNHEYMSWYRQDPGLGLRQIYYSMNVEVTDKGDVPEGYKVSRKEKRNFPLILESPSPNQTSLYFCASSLAGFNEKLFFGSGTQLSVL.

The rearrangement uses TRBV5-5 and TRBJ1-3; no definite D call. In germline, CDR1 is SGHKS, CDR2 YYEKEE (reference sequence). The CDR3 spans 14 residues. The V end was cut by 5 bases, the J end by 4 bases, with 13 bases between. The CDR3 is CASSPEPSGNTIYF. In DNA form, the CDR3 reads TGTGCCAGCAGTCCGGAGCCCTCAGGAAACACCATATATTTT.

J is TRBJ1-1 and V is TRBV15, with TRBD1 matching 8 bases. CDR3 length equals 11 residues. The V segment lost 4 bases and the J segment 10 bases; nucleotides outside the gene matches: 2. The V gene's germline CDR1 is LNHNV and CDR2 YYDKDF (reference sequence). The CDR3 nucleotides are TGTGCCACCAGCAACAGGGGGGGAGCTTTCTTT. Translating it yields CATSNRGGAFF.

This rearrangement joins TRBV6-5 to TRBJ2-2, with TRBD1 matching over 7 bases. The CDR3 loop spans 16 amino acids. The germline gives CDR1 MNHEY, CDR2 SVGAGI. Trimming cost V 0 bases and J 4 bases; bases outside gene matches: 5. The CDR3 coding sequence is TGTGCCAGCAGTTACTCAGACAGGGCGCCCACCGGGGAGCTGTTTTTT. Translated, it gives CASSYSDRAPTGELFF.

The J gene is TRBJ1-1, the V gene TRBV7-9, with D possibly TRBD1 on 5 matching bases. Germline-derived CDR1 and CDR2 are SEHNR and FQNEAQ (reference sequence). This CDR3 is 14 amino acids long. Between the trimmed V and J ends, which lost 5 bases and 6 bases, there was a span of 16 bases. CDR3 amino acids: CASSPGTFPPEAFF. The CDR3 DNA sequence: TGTGCCAGCAGCCCAGGGACTTTCCCTCCTGAAGCTTTCTTT.

V and J are TRBV6-1 and TRBJ1-2; possibly TRBD1 for D (6 bases). Germline V gene lookup returns CDR1 MNHNS and CDR2 SASEGT. With 7 bases removed from V and 4 bases from J, the gap between germline ends came to 16 bases. The CDR3 has 14 amino acids. The DNA of the CDR3 is TGTGCCAGCACCCTCACAGGGACGAGCTATGGCTACACCTTC. Translating gives CASTLTGTSYGYTF.

CDR3 DNA: TGTGCCAGCACAGCGGGGGCCACAGATACGCAGTATTTT. Amino acid sequence: CASTAGATDTQYF. V gene TRBV9 combines with J gene TRBJ2-3, with 8 nucleotides matching TRBD2. Germline V gene lookup returns CDR1 SGDLS and CDR2 YYNGEE. V dropped 6 bases and J dropped 2; count of bases not matched to a gene: 2. There are 13 residues in the CDR3.

The rearrangement links TRBV10-3 to TRBJ2-1; tentative D call: TRBD1 (6 bases). The germline V and J ends were trimmed by 4 bases and 6 bases, with 13 bases remaining between them. The CDR3 length is 14 residues. CDR1 and CDR2 (germline): ENHRY, SYGVKD. CDR3 nucleotide sequence: TGTGCCATCAGTGCCCCAGGGGTTCTCAATGAGCAGTTCTTC. Protein sequence: CAISAPGVLNEQFF.

J is TRBJ2-3 and V is TRBV12-5; no definite D call. Germline assignment: CDR1 LGHNT and CDR2 FRNRAP. The CDR3 sequence is 12 residues long. V was trimmed by 2 bases and J by 4 bases, leaving 4 bases between them. CDR3 amino acids: CASGLLPDTQYF. In DNA form, the CDR3 reads TGTGCTAGTGGTTTGCTTCCAGATACGCAGTATTTT.

The chain has TRBV18 and TRBJ1-2; perhaps TRBD1 as D (5 bases). V was trimmed by 3 bases and J by 6 bases, leaving 8 bases between them. Germline CDR1 is KGHSH and CDR2 is LQKENI. This CDR3 has 12 amino acids. The CDR3 is CASSPQTDGYTF. The CDR3 DNA reads as TGTGCCAGCTCACCCCAGACAGATGGCTACACCTTC.

The gene calls are TRBV6-6 and TRBJ1-6; TRBD1 agrees at 7 bases. CDR3 length: 13 amino acids. The trim removed 5 bases at V and 9 bases at J, leaving 4 bases unmatched. Germline V CDR1 and CDR2: MNHNY, SVGAGI (reference sequence). The CDR3 DNA follows: TGTGCCAGCAGTAACAGGGGTGGTTCACCCCTCCACTTT. This translates into CASSNRGGSPLHF.

V is TRBV5-4 and J is TRBJ1-1, with TRBD1 identical over 7 bases. J lost 4 bases, V lost 4 bases, and 10 bases had no gene match. This CDR3 spans 15 amino acids. The germline V gene encodes CDR1 SGHNT and CDR2 YYREEE (reference sequence). CDR3 DNA sequence: TGTGCCAGCAGCACACGACAGGGATGGGGCACTGAAGCTTTCTTT. Translating it yields CASSTRQGWGTEAFF.

V usage is TRBV6-5 and J usage is TRBJ1-2, with 8 positions matching TRBD1. V dropped 0 bases and J dropped 3; count of bases not matched to a gene: 6. The CDR3 contains 16 residues. The germline V gene encodes CDR1 MNHEY and CDR2 SVGAGI. CDR3 region: CASSYSTQGVYYGYTF. The CDR3 DNA reads as TGTGCCAGCAGTTACTCAACACAGGGGGTATACTATGGCTACACCTTC.

Of note for this clone: Additional DNA sequences in this sample encode the identical CDR3. The V and J genes are TRBV9 and TRBJ2-7; unclear D gene. The CDR3 has 14 amino acids. Germline CDR1 SGDLS, CDR2 YYNGEE. Trimming left V 0 bases short and J 2 bases short, with 9 bases between. CDR3 protein: CASSVGQATYEQYF. For the CDR3, the DNA is TGTGCCAGCAGCGTAGGGCAGGCAACCTACGAGCAGTACTTC.

This clone was recorded once. The chain links TRBV7-9 to TRBJ2-7, with 9 bases identical to TRBD1. The CDR3 spans 16 residues. The junction had 9 bases not matched to a gene; V was cut back by 5 bases and J by 1 base. Germline V gene data show CDR1 as SEHNR and CDR2 as FQNEAQ (reference sequence). This chain's CDR3 is CASSPRTGDGSYEQYF. CDR3 nucleotides: TGTGCCAGCAGCCCGAGGACAGGGGATGGGTCCTACGAGCAGTACTTC.